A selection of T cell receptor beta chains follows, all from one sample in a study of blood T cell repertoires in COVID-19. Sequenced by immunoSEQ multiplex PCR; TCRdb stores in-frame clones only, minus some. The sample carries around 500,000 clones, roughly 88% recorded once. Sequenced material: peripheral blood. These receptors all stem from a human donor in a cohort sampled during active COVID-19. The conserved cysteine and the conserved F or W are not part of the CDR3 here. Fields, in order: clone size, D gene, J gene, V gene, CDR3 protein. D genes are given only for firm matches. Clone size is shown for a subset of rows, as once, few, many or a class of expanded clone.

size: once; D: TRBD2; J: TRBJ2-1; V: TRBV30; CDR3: AWSAGLAGHNEQF
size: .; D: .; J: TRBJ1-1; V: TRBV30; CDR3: AWSPGQNTEAF
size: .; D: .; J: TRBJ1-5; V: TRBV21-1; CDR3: ASSKGTEYNQPQH
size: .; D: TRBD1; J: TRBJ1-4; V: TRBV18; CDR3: ASSPGPGGREKLF
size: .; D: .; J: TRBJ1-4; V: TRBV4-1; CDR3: ASSQDQGIGEKLF
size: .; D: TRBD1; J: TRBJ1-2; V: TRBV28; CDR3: ASSLSTGQFFGTGGYT
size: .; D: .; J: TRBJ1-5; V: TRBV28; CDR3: ASKGMGPNNQPQH
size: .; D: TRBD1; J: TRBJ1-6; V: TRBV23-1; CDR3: ASSQSGRQGFQYNSPLH
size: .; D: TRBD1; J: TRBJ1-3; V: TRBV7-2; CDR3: ASSFQGADGNTIY
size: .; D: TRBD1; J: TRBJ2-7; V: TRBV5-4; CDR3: ASSLRQGSTYEQY
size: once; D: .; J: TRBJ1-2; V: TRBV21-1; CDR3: ASSNPGDYGYT
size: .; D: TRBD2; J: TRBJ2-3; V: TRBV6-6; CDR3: ASRAGGRTDTQY
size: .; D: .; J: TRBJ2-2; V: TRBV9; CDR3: ASSLGPGDTGELF
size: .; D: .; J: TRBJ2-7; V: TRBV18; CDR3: ASSRDPQTYEQY
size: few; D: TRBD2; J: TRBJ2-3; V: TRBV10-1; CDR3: ASSESGSITDTQY